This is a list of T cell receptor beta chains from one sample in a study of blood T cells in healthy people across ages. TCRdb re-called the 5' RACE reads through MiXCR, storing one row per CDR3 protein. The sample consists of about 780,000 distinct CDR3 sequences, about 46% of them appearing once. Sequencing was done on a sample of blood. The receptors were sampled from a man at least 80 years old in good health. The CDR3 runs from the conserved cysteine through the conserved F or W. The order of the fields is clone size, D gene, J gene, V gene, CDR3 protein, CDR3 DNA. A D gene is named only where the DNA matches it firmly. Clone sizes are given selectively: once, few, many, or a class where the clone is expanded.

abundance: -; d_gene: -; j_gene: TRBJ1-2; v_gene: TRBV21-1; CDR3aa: CASSKALNRFCYGYTF; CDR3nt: TGTGCCAGCAGCAAAGCGCTTAACAGGTTTTGCTATGGCTACACCTTC
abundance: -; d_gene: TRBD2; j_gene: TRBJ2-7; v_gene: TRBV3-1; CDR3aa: CASSQVQRLADYSYEQYF; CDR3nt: TGTGCCAGCAGCCAAGTCCAGAGACTAGCGGATTACTCCTACGAGCAGTACTTC
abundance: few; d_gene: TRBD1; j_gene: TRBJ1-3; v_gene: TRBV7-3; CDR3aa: CASSANPGGASGNTIYF; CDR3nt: TGTGCCAGCAGTGCAAACCCAGGGGGCGCTTCCGGAAACACCATATATTTT
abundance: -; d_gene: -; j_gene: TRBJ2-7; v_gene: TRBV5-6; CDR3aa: CAGSSGYEQYF; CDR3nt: TGTGCCGGCAGCTCGGGGTACGAGCAGTACTTC
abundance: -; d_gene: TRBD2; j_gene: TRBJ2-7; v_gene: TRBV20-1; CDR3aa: CSAIGLATSYNEQYF; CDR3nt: TGCAGTGCCATTGGACTAGCGACGTCCTACAATGAGCAGTACTTC
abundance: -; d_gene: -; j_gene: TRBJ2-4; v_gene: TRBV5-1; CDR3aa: CASSDGQINIQYF; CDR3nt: TGCGCCAGCAGCGATGGACAGATAAACATTCAGTACTTC
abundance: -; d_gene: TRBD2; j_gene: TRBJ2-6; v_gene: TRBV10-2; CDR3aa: CASSDPTSGSSGANVLTF; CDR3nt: TGCGCCAGCAGTGATCCGACTAGCGGGAGTTCTGGGGCCAACGTCCTGACTTTC
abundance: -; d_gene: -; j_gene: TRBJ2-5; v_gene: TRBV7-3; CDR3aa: CASSHSQGPQETQYF; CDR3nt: TGTGCCAGCAGCCACAGCCAGGGGCCCCAAGAGACCCAGTACTTC
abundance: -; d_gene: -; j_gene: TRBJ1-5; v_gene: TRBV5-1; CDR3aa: CASSLWPAYSNQPQHF; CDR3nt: TGCGCCAGCAGTTTGTGGCCAGCCTATAGCAATCAGCCCCAGCATTTT
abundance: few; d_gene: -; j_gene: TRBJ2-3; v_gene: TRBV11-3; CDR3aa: CASSQGPADTQYF; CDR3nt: TGTGCCAGCAGCCAGGGCCCGGCAGATACGCAGTATTTT
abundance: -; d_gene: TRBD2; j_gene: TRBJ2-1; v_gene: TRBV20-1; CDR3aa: CSAESRTSGSPAYNEQFF; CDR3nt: TGCAGTGCCGAGTCGCGGACTAGCGGGAGTCCCGCGTACAATGAGCAGTTCTTC
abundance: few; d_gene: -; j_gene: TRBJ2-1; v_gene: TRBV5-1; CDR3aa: CASSLGGSSLYNEQFF; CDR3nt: TGCGCCAGCAGCTTGGGTGGATCCAGCCTCTACAATGAGCAGTTCTTC
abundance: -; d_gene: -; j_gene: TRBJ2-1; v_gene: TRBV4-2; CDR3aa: CASSQDGGRPNEQFF; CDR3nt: TGTGCCAGCAGCCAAGATGGTGGAAGGCCAAACGAGCAGTTCTTC
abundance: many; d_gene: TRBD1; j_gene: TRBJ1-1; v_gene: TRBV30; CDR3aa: CAWSVKGALNTEAFF; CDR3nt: TGTGCCTGGAGTGTTAAGGGGGCTTTGAACACTGAAGCTTTCTTT
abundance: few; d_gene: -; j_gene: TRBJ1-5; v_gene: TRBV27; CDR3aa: CASSLFGGGNQPQHF; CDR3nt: TGTGCCAGCAGTTTATTTGGGGGGGGCAATCAGCCCCAGCATTTT
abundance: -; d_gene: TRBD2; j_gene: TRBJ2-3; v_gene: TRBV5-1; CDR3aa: CASSFTGLAGTDTQYF; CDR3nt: TGCGCCAGCAGCTTCACGGGGCTAGCGGGCACAGATACGCAGTATTTT
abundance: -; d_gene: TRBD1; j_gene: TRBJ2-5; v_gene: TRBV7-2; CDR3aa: CASTPDRGRETQYF; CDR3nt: TGTGCCAGCACTCCGGACAGGGGGAGAGAGACCCAGTACTTC
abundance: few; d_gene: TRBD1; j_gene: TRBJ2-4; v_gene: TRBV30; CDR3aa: CAWTPGGRGGKNIQYF; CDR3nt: TGTGCCTGGACCCCAGGGGGCCGAGGGGGCAAAAACATTCAGTACTTC
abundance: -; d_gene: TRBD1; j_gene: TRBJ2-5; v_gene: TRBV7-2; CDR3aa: CASSLAAGTGEETQYF; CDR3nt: TGTGCCAGCAGCTTAGCAGCCGGGACAGGGGAAGAGACCCAGTACTTC
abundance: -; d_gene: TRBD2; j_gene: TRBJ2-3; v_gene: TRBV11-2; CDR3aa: CASSSRGVGFTDTRYF; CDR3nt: TGTGCCAGCAGCTCACGGGGGGTCGGGTTCACAGATACGCGGTATTTT
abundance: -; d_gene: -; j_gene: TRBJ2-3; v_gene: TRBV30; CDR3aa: CACRASTTTDTQYF; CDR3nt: TGTGCCTGCCGAGCGTCGACTACCACAGATACGCAGTATTTT
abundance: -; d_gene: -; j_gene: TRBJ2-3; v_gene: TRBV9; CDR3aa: CASSVGFDTQYF; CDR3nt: TGTGCCAGCAGCGTAGGATTTGATACGCAGTATTTT
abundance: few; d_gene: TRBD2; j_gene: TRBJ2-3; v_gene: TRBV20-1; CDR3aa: CSARVSTGGGADTQYF; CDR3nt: TGCAGTGCTAGGGTATCCACGGGAGGAGGGGCAGATACGCAGTATTTT
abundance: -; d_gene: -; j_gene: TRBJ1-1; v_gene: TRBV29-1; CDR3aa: CSAPSQGNTEAFF; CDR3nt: TGCAGCGCTCCAAGTCAGGGCAACACTGAAGCTTTCTTT
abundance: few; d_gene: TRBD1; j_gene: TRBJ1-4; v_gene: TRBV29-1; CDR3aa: CSARTGGDEKLFF; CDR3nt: TGCAGCGCTCGGACAGGGGGAGATGAAAAACTGTTTTTT
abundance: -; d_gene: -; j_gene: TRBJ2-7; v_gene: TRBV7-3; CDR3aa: CASSPTGQTRSYEQYF; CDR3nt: TGTGCCAGCAGCCCGACTGGACAGACACGCTCCTACGAGCAGTACTTC
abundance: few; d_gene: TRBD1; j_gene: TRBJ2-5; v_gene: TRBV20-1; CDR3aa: CSAEQGVEETQYF; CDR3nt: TGCAGTGCCGAACAGGGGGTAGAAGAGACCCAGTACTTC
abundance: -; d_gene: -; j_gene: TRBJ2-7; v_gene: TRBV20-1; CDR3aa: CSAREGGVHEQYF; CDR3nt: TGCAGTGCTAGAGAAGGCGGGGTTCACGAGCAGTACTTC